The clone carrying this T cell receptor (beta chain) was detected only a few times. Its antigen is as yet unknown. The CDR3 sequence is 11 residues long. Germline V gene lookup returns CDR1 SNHLY and CDR2 FYNNEI. V lost 7 bases and J lost 5, with 8 bases in between. The data are from a study of beta chain features in type 1 diabetes. The sequenced template was cDNA made from the entire isolated RNA. Clones were sequenced by immunoSEQ multiplex PCR, and TCRdb holds only the in-frame ones, with some missing. Here the sample spans around 300,000 clones, 8% being singletons. Study-level results: VDJ junctions in type 1 diabetes patients carried more deletions and fewer insertions. Compared to healthy donors, patients appeared to have naive, central memory and Treg TCRB repertoires that were more alike.

The V gene is TRBV2, the J gene TRBJ2-5, with no clear D. The receptor comes from a woman aged 18 to 35 in good health. The specimen was central memory CD4+ T cells from blood. The CDR3: CASMAWETQYF. The CDR3 bases are TGTGCCAGCATGGCTTGGGAGACCCAGTACTTC. The whole variable domain, filled in from reference TRBV2 and TRBJ2-5, reads EPEVTQTPSHQVTQMGQEVILRCVPISNHLYFYWYRQILGQKVEFLVSFYNNEISEKSEIFDDQFSVERPDGSNFTLKIRSTKLEDSAMYFCASMAWETQYFGPGTRLLVL.